The 16 T cell receptor beta chains presented below share a single source sample, sequenced in a study of shared clonotypes between healthy human individuals. Libraries were prepared by immunoSEQ multiplex PCR; TCRdb keeps only in-frame clonotypes and omits some of them. Of 520,000 or so clones in the sample, around 74% are singletons; the top ten hold over 10%. Source material: PBMCs. The receptors stem from a woman aged 40 to 55 in good health. Some clones in this sample may be carry-over from other donors' samples.

The chain carries TRBV5-6 and TRBJ1-1; D perhaps matches TRBD1 (5 bases). The V and J ends lost 0 bases and 0 bases respectively, with 12 bases between them. This CDR3 contains 16 residues. The germline CDR1 and CDR2 sequences are SGHDT and YYEEEE. CDR3 protein: CASSLDYETVNTEAFF. DNA of the CDR3: TGTGCCAGCAGCTTGGATTACGAGACAGTGAACACTGAAGCTTTCTTT.

This CDR3 reads CASSDPRANVLTF. CDR3 coding DNA: TGTGCCAGCAGTGACCCTAGGGCCAACGTCCTGACTTTC. The chain is built from TRBV6-1 and TRBJ2-6; D is undetermined. V shed 3 bases and J shed 5 bases, with 5 bases lying between them. Germline CDR1 MNHNS, CDR2 SASEGT. The CDR3 has 13 residues.

The V gene is TRBV5-1, the J gene TRBJ2-2; either TRBD1 or TRBD2 may fit D (5 bases each). The germline V gene has CDR1 SGHRS and CDR2 YFSETQ. V was pared by 4 bases and J by 5 bases, with 18 bases between. CDR3 length: 16 residues. The CDR3 loop is CASSPIQGTETGELFF. The CDR3 DNA reads as TGCGCCAGCAGCCCCATACAAGGGACCGAGACCGGGGAGCTGTTTTTT.

The chain combines TRBV4-2 with TRBJ2-1; TRBD2 matches 11 bases. CDR3 size: 16 residues. Germline CDR1 LGHNA, CDR2 YNFKEQ. Trimming at V came to 2 bases and at J to 6 bases, leaving 6 bases not matched to a gene. The CDR3 nucleotides read TGTGCCAGCAGCCAACAACTAGCGGGAGCCCTCAATGAGCAGTTCTTC. This encodes CASSQQLAGALNEQFF.

The rearrangement uses TRBV5-1 and TRBJ1-3; D gene uncertain. This CDR3 is built from 15 residues. Germline V gene sequence: CDR1 SGHRS, CDR2 YFSETQ. Trimming removed 2 bases at V and 0 bases at J, with 9 bases between. CDR3: CASSLLGFSGNTIYF. DNA of the CDR3: TGCGCCAGCAGCTTATTGGGATTCTCTGGAAACACCATATATTTT.

CDR3 sequence (DNA): TGTGCCAGCAGCCCCCGACAGGCGTCCTACGAGCAGTACTTC. Its protein product is CASSPRQASYEQYF. The chain is built from TRBV7-2 and TRBJ2-7, with a tentative D call TRBD1 (6 bases). V lost 5 bases, J lost 1 base, and 12 bases lay in between. This CDR3 contains 14 residues. From germline, CDR1 is SGHTA and CDR2 FQGNSA. The entire variable domain, with the rest obtained from reference TRBV7-2 and TRBJ2-7, is as follows: GAGVSQSPSNKVTEKGKDVELRCDPISGHTALYWYRQSLGQGLEFLIYFQGNSAPDKSGLPSDRFSAERTGGSVSTLTIQRTQQEDSAVYLCASSPRQASYEQYFGPGTRLTVT.

This clone was observed a single time. V and J are TRBV10-3 and TRBJ2-5; 7 bases fit TRBD2. The J call may be mistaken, given a closer DNA end match to TRBJ2-7. Germline V lookup: CDR1 ENHRY, CDR2 SYGVKD. This CDR3 region has 14 residues. In DNA, the CDR3 is TGTGCCATCAGTGGGCTAGCGGAGGACAACGAGCAGTACTTC. Amino acid sequence: CAISGLAEDNEQYF.

This chain uses TRBV5-1 with TRBJ1-1, with TRBD1 matching 9 bases. The CDR3 runs 14 residues. From germline, CDR1 is SGHRS and CDR2 YFSETQ. V dropped 4 bases and J dropped 12; count of bases not matched to a gene: 13. The CDR3: CASSSTGTGRGSFF. DNA of the CDR3: TGCGCCAGCAGCAGTACCGGGACAGGGAGGGGATCTTTCTTT.

The chain has TRBV19 and TRBJ2-5; 11 bases match TRBD2. J gave up 5 bases and V 6 bases, and 11 bases lay outside the gene matches. Germline CDR1 is LNHDA and CDR2 is SQIVND (reference sequence). CDR3 length: 16 residues. CDR3 region: CASSQKTTSGIETQYF. The CDR3 bases are TGTGCCAGTAGCCAAAAGACGACTAGCGGGATTGAGACCCAGTACTTC.

The chain recombines TRBV15 with TRBJ2-3, with 14 bases matching TRBD2. CDR1 LNHNV and CDR2 YYDKDF come from the germline V gene (reference sequence). The CDR3 is 20 amino acids. With V trimmed by 0 bases and J by 4 bases, 12 bases remained unmatched. This chain's CDR3 is CATSRDLGGTSGSKADTQYF. The CDR3 DNA is TGTGCCACCAGCAGAGATTTGGGCGGGACTAGCGGGAGCAAGGCAGATACGCAGTATTTT. The full variable domain, completed using reference TRBV15 and TRBJ2-3, is DAMVIQNPRYQVTQFGKPVTLSCSQTLNHNVMYWYQQKSSQAPKLLFHYYDKDFNNEADTPDNFQSRRPNTSFCFLDIRSPGLGDTAMYLCATSRDLGGTSGSKADTQYFGPGTRLTVL.

This clone was recorded many times. The chain is built from TRBV18 and TRBJ2-1; 7 bases align to TRBD1. Germline loops: CDR1 KGHSH, CDR2 LQKENI. The CDR3 sequence is 15 residues long. The ends lost 1 base at V and 6 bases at J; junction bases unmatched: 6. CDR3 sequence reads: CASSPRRDSPNEQFF. In nucleotides, the CDR3 is TGTGCCAGCTCACCACGCCGGGACAGCCCCAATGAGCAGTTCTTC.

The chain uses TRBV11-2 and TRBJ2-1, with D perhaps matching TRBD2 (6 bases). Trimming stripped 3 bases from V and 9 bases from J, with 12 bases between. The CDR3 sequence is 13 residues long. Germline loops: CDR1 SGHAT, CDR2 FQNNGV. The CDR3 region is CASSFRQGGEQFF. DNA of the CDR3: TGTGCCAGCAGCTTCCGGCAGGGAGGTGAGCAGTTCTTC.

The CDR3 DNA reads TGTGCCAGCAGCCGGACTAGCATTCGTCTCTACGAGCAGTACTTC. It yields the protein CASSRTSIRLYEQYF. This chain uses TRBV14 with TRBJ2-7; 8 positions match TRBD2. Germline loops: CDR1 SGHDN, CDR2 FVKESK. The CDR3 sequence is 15 residues long. J was trimmed by 3 bases and V by 4 bases; bases with no gene match: 8.

The CDR3 spells CASRKTGENTEAFF. CDR3 bases: TGCGCCAGCAGGAAGACAGGGGAGAACACTGAAGCTTTCTTT. The V gene is TRBV5-1, the J gene TRBJ1-1; 8 nucleotides line up with TRBD1. The J segment lost 1 base and the V segment lost 5 bases, leaving 4 bases of the junction unmatched. From germline, CDR1 is SGHRS and CDR2 YFSETQ. The CDR3 covers 14 residues.

This chain joins TRBV6-6 and TRBJ1-2; D remains unclear. The CDR3 sequence is 12 residues long. Trimming removed 2 bases at V and 3 bases at J, with 4 bases between. CDR1 MNHNY and CDR2 SVGAGI come from the germline V gene (reference sequence). CDR3 DNA: TGTGCCAGCAGTTACCAGGACTATGGCTACACCTTC. Encoded protein: CASSYQDYGYTF.

This clone was found once. V usage is TRBV10-3 and J usage is TRBJ2-2, with TRBD2 matching 13 bases. Per the germline V gene, CDR1 is ENHRY and CDR2 is SYGVKD. This CDR3 is 15 amino acids long. V was pared by 10 bases and J by 4 bases, with 6 bases of the junction left unmatched. CDR3 in DNA: TGTGCCACCGTGGGACTAGCGGGAAGCACCGGGGAGCTGTTTTTT. Protein: CATVGLAGSTGELFF.